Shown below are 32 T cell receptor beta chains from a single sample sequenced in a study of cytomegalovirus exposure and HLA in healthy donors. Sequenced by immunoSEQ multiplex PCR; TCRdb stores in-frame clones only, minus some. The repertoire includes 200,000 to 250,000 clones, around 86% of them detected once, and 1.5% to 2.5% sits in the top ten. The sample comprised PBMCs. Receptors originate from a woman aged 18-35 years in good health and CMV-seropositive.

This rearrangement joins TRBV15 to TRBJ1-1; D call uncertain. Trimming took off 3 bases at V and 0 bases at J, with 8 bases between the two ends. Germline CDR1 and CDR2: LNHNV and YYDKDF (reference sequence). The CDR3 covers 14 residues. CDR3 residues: CATSSSSMNTEAFF. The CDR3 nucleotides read TGTGCCACCAGCAGTAGTTCCATGAACACTGAAGCTTTCTTT. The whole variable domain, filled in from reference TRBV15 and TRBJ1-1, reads DAMVIQNPRYQVTQFGKPVTLSCSQTLNHNVMYWYQQKSSQAPKLLFHYYDKDFNNEADTPDNFQSRRPNTSFCFLDIRSPGLGDTAMYLCATSSSSMNTEAFFGQGTRLTVV.

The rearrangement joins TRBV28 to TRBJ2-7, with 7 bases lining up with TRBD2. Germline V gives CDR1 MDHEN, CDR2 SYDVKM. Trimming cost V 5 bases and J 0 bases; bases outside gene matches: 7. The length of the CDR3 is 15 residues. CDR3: CASSPPSGGSYEQYF. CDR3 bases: TGTGCCAGCAGTCCCCCTAGCGGAGGCTCCTACGAGCAGTACTTC.

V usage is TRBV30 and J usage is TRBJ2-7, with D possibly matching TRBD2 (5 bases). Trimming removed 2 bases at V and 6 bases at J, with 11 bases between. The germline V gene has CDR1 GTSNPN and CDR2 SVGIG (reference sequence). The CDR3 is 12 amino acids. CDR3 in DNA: TGTGCCTGGAGTAGGTCCCGGGGCGAGCAGTACTTC. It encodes CAWSRSRGEQYF.

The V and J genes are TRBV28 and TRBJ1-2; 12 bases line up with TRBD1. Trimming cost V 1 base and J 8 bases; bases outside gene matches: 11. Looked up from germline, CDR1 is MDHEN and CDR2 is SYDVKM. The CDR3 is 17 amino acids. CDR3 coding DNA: TGTGCCAGCAGTTTATTAAGGGGGGACAGGGGGCGAAGGGGCTACACCTTC. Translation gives CASSLLRGDRGRRGYTF.

The DNA for the CDR3 is TGTGCCAGCAGCCCGAAGGACAGGCTGGGTGCTGAAGCTTTCTTT. Its protein product is CASSPKDRLGAEAFF. The chain is built from TRBV7-9 and TRBJ1-1; TRBD1 agrees at 7 bases. This CDR3 region has 15 residues. Looked up from germline, CDR1 is SEHNR and CDR2 is FQNEAQ (reference sequence). V shed 5 bases, J shed 6 bases, and the junction held 12 bases outside the gene matches. Combining the CDR3 with reference TRBV7-9 and TRBJ1-1 gives the whole variable domain DTGVSQNPRHKITKRGQNVTFRCDPISEHNRLYWYRQTLGQGPEFLTYFQNEAQLEKSRLLSDRFSAERPKGSFSTLEIQRTEQGDSAMYLCASSPKDRLGAEAFFGQGTRLTVV.

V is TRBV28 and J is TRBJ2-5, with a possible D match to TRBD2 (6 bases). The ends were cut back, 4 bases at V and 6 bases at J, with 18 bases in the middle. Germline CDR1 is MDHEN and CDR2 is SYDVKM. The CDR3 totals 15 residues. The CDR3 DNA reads TGTGCCAGCAGTTCCCACACGCGGGGACGTCAGACCCAGTACTTC. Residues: CASSSHTRGRQTQYF.

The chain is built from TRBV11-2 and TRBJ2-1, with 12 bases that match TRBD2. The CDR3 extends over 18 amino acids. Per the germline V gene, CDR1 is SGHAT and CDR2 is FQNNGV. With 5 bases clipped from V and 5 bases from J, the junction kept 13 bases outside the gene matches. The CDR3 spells CASSVRVLAGGSHNEQFF. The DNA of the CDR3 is TGTGCCAGCAGCGTCCGGGTTCTAGCGGGAGGGTCTCACAATGAGCAGTTCTTC.

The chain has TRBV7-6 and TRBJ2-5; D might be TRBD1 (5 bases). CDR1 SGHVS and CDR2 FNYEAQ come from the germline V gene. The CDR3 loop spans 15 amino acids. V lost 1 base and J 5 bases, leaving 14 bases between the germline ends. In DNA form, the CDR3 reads TGTGCCAGCAGCTTAGGACGGCCCCCAGGGGAGACCCAGTACTTC. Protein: CASSLGRPPGETQYF.

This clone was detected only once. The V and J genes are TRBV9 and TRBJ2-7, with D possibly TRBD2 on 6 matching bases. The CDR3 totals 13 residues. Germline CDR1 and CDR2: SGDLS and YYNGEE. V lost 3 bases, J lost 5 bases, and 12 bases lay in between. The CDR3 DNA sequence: TGTGCCAGCAGCGCCGGGACTTTTGACGAGCAGTACTTC. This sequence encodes CASSAGTFDEQYF.

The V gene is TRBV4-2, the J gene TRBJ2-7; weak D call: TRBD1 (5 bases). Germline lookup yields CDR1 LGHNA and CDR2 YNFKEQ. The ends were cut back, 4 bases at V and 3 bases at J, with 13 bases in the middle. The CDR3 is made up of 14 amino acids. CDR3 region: CASSLRVSGYEQYF. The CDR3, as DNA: TGTGCCAGCAGCCTCAGGGTATCCGGCTACGAGCAGTACTTC.

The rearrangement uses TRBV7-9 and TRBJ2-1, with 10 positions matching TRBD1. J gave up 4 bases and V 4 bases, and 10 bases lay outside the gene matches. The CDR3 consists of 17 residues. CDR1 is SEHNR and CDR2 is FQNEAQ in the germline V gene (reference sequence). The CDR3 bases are TGTGCCAGCAGCTACACCGGGACAGGGGATAATTACAATGAGCAGTTCTTC. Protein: CASSYTGTGDNYNEQFF. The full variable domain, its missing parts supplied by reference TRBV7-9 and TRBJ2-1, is DTGVSQNPRHKITKRGQNVTFRCDPISEHNRLYWYRQTLGQGPEFLTYFQNEAQLEKSRLLSDRFSAERPKGSFSTLEIQRTEQGDSAMYLCASSYTGTGDNYNEQFFGPGTRLTVL.

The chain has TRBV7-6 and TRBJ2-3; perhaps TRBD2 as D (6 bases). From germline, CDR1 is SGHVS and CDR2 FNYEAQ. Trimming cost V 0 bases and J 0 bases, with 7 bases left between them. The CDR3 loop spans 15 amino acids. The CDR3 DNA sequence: TGTGCCAGCAGCTTAGCGAGCGGGAGCACAGATACGCAGTATTTT. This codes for CASSLASGSTDTQYF.

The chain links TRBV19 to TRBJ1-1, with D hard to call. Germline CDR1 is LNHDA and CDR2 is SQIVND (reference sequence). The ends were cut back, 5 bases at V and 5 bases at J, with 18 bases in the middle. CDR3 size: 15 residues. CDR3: CASSPYRTGRTEAFF. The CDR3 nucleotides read TGTGCCAGTAGTCCTTACCGGACGGGAAGGACTGAAGCTTTCTTT.

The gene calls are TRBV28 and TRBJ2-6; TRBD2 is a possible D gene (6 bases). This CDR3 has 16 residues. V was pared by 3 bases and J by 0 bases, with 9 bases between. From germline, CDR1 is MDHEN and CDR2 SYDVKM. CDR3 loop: CASSFMRDSGANVLTF. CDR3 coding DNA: TGTGCCAGCAGTTTCATGCGGGACTCTGGGGCCAACGTCCTGACTTTC.

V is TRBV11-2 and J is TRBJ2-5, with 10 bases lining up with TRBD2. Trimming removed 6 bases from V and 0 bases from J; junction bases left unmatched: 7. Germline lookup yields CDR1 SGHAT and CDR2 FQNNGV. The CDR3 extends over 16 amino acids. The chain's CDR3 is CASSRTSGTYQETQYF. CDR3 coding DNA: TGTGCCAGCAGTAGAACTAGCGGGACGTACCAAGAGACCCAGTACTTC.

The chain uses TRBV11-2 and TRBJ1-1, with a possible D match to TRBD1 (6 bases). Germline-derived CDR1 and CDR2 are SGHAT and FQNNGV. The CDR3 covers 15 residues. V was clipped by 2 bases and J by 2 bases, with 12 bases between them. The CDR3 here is CASSLRSGENTEAFF. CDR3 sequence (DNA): TGTGCCAGCAGCTTAAGATCAGGGGAAAACACTGAAGCTTTCTTT.

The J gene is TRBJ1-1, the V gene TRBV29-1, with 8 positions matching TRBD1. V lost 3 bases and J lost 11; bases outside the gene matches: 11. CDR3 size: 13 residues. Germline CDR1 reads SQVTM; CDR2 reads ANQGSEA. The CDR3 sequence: CSVEGLPGGYAFF. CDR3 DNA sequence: TGCAGCGTTGAGGGCCTCCCAGGGGGCTATGCTTTCTTT.

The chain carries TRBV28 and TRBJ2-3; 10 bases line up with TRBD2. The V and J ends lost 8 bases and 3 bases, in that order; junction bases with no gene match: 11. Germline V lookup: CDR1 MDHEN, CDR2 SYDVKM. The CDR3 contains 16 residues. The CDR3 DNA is TGTGCCAGCCATGGGGCTAGCGGGAGTGGGACAGATACGCAGTATTTT. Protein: CASHGASGSGTDTQYF.

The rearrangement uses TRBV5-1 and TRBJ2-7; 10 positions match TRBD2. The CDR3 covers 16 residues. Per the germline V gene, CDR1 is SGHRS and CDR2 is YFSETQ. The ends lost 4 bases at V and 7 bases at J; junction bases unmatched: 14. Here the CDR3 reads CASSMPLAGVTWEQYF. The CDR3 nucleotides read TGCGCCAGCAGCATGCCGCTAGCGGGAGTTACGTGGGAGCAGTACTTC.

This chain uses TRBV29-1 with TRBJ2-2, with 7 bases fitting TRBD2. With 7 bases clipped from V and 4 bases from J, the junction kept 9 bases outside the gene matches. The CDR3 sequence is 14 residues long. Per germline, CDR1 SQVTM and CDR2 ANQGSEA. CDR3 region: CSASLSGFTGELFF. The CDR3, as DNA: TGCAGCGCTTCCCTTAGCGGGTTCACCGGGGAGCTGTTTTTT.

CDR3 amino acids: CASSHLRGLDSGELFF. CDR3 sequence (DNA): TGTGCCAGCAGCCATCTTCGGGGACTAGACTCCGGGGAGCTGTTTTTT. The chain couples TRBV14 to TRBJ2-2; TRBD2 matches at 8 bases. This CDR3 has 16 residues. Per germline, CDR1 SGHDN and CDR2 FVKESK. J gave up 6 bases and V 3 bases, and 9 bases lay outside the gene matches.

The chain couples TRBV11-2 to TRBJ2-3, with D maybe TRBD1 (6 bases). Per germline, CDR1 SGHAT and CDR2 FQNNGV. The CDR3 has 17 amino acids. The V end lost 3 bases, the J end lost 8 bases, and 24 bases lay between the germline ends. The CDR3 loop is CASSFHPGTPGVGTQYF. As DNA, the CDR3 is TGTGCCAGCAGCTTCCACCCCGGGACCCCAGGGGTTGGTACGCAGTATTTT. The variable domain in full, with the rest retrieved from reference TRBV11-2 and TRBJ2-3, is EAGVAQSPRYKIIEKRQSVAFWCNPISGHATLYWYQQILGQGPKLLIQFQNNGVVDDSQLPKDRFSAERLKGVDSTLKIQPAKLEDSAVYLCASSFHPGTPGVGTQYFGPGTRLTVL.

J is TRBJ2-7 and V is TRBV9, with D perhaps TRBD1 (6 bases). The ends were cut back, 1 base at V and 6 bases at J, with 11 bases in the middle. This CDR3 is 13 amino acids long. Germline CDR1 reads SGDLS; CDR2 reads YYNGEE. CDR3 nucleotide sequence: TGTGCCAGCAGCGTACATCAAGGGGGCGAGCAGTACTTC. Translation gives CASSVHQGGEQYF.

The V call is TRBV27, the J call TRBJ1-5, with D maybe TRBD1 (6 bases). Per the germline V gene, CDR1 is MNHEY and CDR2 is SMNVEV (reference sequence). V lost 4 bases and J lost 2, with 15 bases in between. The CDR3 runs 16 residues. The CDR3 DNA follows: TGTGCCAGCAGTTCCGGCCCAGGGGTTGGCAATCAGCCCCAGCATTTT. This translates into CASSSGPGVGNQPQHF.

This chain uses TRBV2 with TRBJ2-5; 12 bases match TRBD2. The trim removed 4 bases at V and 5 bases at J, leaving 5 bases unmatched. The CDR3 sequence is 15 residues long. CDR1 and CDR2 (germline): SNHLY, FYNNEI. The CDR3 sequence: CASSGLAGATETQYF. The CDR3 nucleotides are TGTGCCAGCAGTGGACTAGCGGGAGCTACGGAGACCCAGTACTTC.

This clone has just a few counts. CDR3: CASSKGHPSQPQHF. DNA of the CDR3: TGCGCCAGCAGTAAGGGACATCCCTCCCAGCCCCAGCATTTT. The gene calls are TRBV10-1 and TRBJ1-5, with D perhaps TRBD1 (6 bases). Germline loops: CDR1 WNHNN, CDR2 SYGVQD (reference sequence). Trimming removed 5 bases at V and 7 bases at J, with 15 bases between. The CDR3 runs to 14 residues.

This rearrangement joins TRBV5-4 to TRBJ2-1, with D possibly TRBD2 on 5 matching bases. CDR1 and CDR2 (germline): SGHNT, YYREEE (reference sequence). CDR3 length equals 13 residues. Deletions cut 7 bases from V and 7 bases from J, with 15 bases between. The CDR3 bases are TGTGCCAGCGCGGGTCTAGGGATTAATGAGCAGTTCTTC. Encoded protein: CASAGLGINEQFF.

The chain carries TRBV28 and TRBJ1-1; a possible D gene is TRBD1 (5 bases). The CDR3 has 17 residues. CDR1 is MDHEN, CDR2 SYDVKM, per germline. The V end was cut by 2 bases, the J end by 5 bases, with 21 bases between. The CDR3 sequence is CASSLGGGGAPWTEAFF. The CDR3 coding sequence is TGTGCCAGCAGTTTAGGGGGGGGAGGGGCCCCGTGGACTGAAGCTTTCTTT.

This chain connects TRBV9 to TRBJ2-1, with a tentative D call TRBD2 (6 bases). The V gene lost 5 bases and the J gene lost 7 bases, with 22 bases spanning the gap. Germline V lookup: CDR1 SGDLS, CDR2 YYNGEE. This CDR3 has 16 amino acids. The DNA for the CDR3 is TGTGCCAGCAGTCCTCCGGACTCGGGAGCCCGTAATGAGCAGTTCTTC. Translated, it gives CASSPPDSGARNEQFF.

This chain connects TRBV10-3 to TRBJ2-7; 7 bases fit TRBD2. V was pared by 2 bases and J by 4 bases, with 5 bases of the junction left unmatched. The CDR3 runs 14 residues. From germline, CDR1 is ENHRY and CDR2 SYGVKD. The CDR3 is CAISELADTYEQYF. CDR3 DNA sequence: TGTGCCATCAGTGAGCTAGCGGATACATACGAGCAGTACTTC.

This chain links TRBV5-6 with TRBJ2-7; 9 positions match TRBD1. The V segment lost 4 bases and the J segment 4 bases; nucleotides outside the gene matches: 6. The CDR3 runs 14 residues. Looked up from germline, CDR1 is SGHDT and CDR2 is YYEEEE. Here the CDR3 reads CASSGDRVTYEQYF. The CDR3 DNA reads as TGTGCCAGCAGCGGGGACAGGGTGACTTACGAGCAGTACTTC.

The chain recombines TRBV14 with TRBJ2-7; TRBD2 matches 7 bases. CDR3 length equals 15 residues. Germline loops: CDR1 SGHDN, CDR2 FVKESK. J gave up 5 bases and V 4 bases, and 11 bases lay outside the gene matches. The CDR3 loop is CASSPTSLAVDEQYF. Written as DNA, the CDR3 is TGTGCCAGCAGCCCCACTTCGCTAGCGGTAGACGAGCAGTACTTC.